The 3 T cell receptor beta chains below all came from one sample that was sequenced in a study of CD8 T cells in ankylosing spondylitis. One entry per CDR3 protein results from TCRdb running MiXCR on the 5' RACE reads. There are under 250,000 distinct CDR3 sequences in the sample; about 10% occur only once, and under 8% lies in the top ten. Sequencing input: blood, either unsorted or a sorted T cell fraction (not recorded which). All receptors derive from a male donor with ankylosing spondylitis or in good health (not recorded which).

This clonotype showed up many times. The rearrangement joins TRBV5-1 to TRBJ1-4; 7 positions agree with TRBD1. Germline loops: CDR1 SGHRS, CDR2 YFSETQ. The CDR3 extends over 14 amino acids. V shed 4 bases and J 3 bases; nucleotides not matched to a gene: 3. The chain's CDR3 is CASSRDSSNEKLFF. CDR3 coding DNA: TGCGCCAGCAGCCGGGACAGCTCTAATGAAAAACTGTTTTTT.

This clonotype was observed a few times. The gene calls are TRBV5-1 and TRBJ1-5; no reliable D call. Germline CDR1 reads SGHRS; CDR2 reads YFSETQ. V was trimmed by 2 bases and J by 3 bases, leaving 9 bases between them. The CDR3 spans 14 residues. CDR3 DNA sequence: TGCGCCAGCAGCTTTTCAGGAGCCAATCAGCCCCAGCATTTT. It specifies CASSFSGANQPQHF. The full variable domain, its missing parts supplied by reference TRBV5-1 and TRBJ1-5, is KAGVTQTPRYLIKTRGQQVTLSCSPISGHRSVSWYQQTPGQGLQFLFEYFSETQRNKGNFPGRFSGRQFSNSRSEMNVSTLELGDSALYLCASSFSGANQPQHFGDGTRLSIL.

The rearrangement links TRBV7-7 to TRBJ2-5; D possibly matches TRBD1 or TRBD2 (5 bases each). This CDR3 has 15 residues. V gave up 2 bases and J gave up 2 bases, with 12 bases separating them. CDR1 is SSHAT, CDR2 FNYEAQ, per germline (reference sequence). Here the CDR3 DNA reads TGTGCCAGCAGCTTAAGGAGAGAGGGGCAAGAGACCCAGTACTTC. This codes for CASSLRREGQETQYF.